These 27 T cell receptor beta chains share one sample of origin, sequenced in a study of OX40 agonist ivuxolimab in advanced cancers. Clones were sequenced by immunoSEQ multiplex PCR, and TCRdb holds only the in-frame ones, with some missing. The table includes about 63,000 clones, 88% detected once. Sequencing was performed on CD4+ or CD8+ T cells sorted from blood, taken in a trial of the OX40 agonist ivuxolimab. The source is an adult with an advanced solid tumor such as melanoma, head and neck, liver or kidney cancer.

CDR3 DNA: TGTGCCAGCAGCCAAGATCCAGTACCCAATCAGCCCCAGCATTTT. Translated: CASSQDPVPNQPQHF. The chain joins TRBV4-2 to TRBJ1-5, with D unclear. Germline V CDR1 and CDR2: LGHNA, YNFKEQ. The length of the CDR3 is 15 residues. Between the trimmed V and J ends, which lost 0 bases and 3 bases, there was a span of 9 bases.

This rearrangement joins TRBV7-3 to TRBJ2-2; D not resolved. There are 14 residues in the CDR3. V lost 2 bases and J 1 base, leaving 5 bases between the germline ends. The germline CDR1 and CDR2 sequences are SGHTA and FQGTGA. The DNA for the CDR3 is TGTGCCAGCAGCTTATTAGGGAACACCGGGGAGCTGTTTTTT. This translates into CASSLLGNTGELFF.

This rearrangement joins TRBV7-9 to TRBJ2-7; 7 positions match TRBD2. This CDR3 contains 16 residues. Germline CDR1 is SEHNR and CDR2 is FQNEAQ (reference sequence). The ends lost 4 bases at V and 3 bases at J; junction bases unmatched: 12. This chain's CDR3 is CASSSPRGRLGYEQYF. CDR3 coding DNA: TGTGCCAGCAGCTCCCCTCGCGGGAGACTGGGCTACGAGCAGTACTTC.

J is TRBJ2-7 and V is TRBV9; possibly TRBD1 or TRBD2 for D (7 bases each). The ends were cut back, 4 bases at V and 1 base at J, with 12 bases in the middle. Germline V gives CDR1 SGDLS, CDR2 YYNGEE. The CDR3 is 14 amino acids. CDR3 bases: TGTGCCAGCAGCCCAGGGGGGGAGTCCTACGAGCAGTACTTC. Translation: CASSPGGESYEQYF.

The chain recombines TRBV19 with TRBJ1-2, with D possibly TRBD1 on 6 matching bases. This CDR3 has 14 residues. Trimming pared 6 bases from V and 5 bases from J, leaving 16 bases between. From germline, CDR1 is LNHDA and CDR2 SQIVND (reference sequence). The CDR3 coding sequence is TGTGCCAGTAGGACCACAGGGTTGGCTTATGGCTACACCTTC. Amino acids: CASRTTGLAYGYTF.

There are a few counts of this clone. This sequence joins TRBV14 and TRBJ2-2, with D maybe TRBD2 (6 bases). This CDR3 spans 16 amino acids. Germline V gene data show CDR1 as SGHDN and CDR2 as FVKESK. V was shortened by 1 base and J by 7 bases, with 16 bases between the two germline ends. The CDR3 is CASSQVGGLKDGELFF. The CDR3 nucleotides read TGTGCCAGCAGCCAAGTAGGAGGGCTTAAGGACGGGGAGCTGTTTTTT. Combining the CDR3 with reference TRBV14 and TRBJ2-2 gives the whole variable domain EAGVTQFPSHSVIEKGQTVTLRCDPISGHDNLYWYRRVMGKEIKFLLHFVKESKQDESGMPNNRFLAERTGGTYSTLKVQPAELEDSGVYFCASSQVGGLKDGELFFGEGSRLTVL.

The sample holds one count of this clone. The rearrangement uses TRBV5-4 and TRBJ2-5; TRBD1 agrees at 7 bases. Trimming took 0 bases from V and 5 from J; bases not matched to a gene: 4. Germline-derived CDR1 and CDR2 are SGHNT and YYREEE (reference sequence). This CDR3 comprises 14 residues. DNA of the CDR3: TGTGCCAGCAGCTTGGGACAGGGCGGGGAGACCCAGTACTTC. The encoded protein is CASSLGQGGETQYF.

The genes are TRBV28 and TRBJ1-5; unclear D gene. V lost 2 bases and J 8 bases, leaving 13 bases between the germline ends. The CDR3 runs 14 residues. The germline gives CDR1 MDHEN, CDR2 SYDVKM. This chain's CDR3 is CASSLVAVREPQHF. For the CDR3, the DNA is TGTGCCAGCAGTTTAGTGGCAGTTCGAGAGCCCCAGCATTTT.

The gene calls are TRBV19 and TRBJ2-2; unclear D gene. This CDR3 is 16 amino acids long. Germline-derived CDR1 and CDR2 are LNHDA and SQIVND (reference sequence). The V end lost 3 bases, the J end lost 0 bases, and 11 bases lay between the germline ends. The CDR3 region is CASSITQAPNTGELFF. CDR3 coding DNA: TGTGCCAGTAGTATCACGCAGGCGCCGAACACCGGGGAGCTGTTTTTT.

The J gene is TRBJ1-2, the V gene TRBV19, with a tentative D call TRBD1 (5 bases). Germline V gives CDR1 LNHDA, CDR2 SQIVND (reference sequence). The CDR3 has 14 residues. Trimming removed 6 bases from V and 2 bases from J, with 13 bases in between. The CDR3 sequence is CASSLRDGNYGYTF. DNA for the CDR3: TGTGCCAGTAGCCTCCGGGACGGGAACTATGGCTACACCTTC. The variable domain in full, with the rest retrieved from reference TRBV19 and TRBJ1-2, is DGGITQSPKYLFRKEGQNVTLSCEQNLNHDAMYWYRQDPGQGLRLIYYSQIVNDFQKGDIAEGYSVSREKKESFPLTVTSAQKNPTAFYLCASSLRDGNYGYTFGSGTRLTVV.

The J gene is TRBJ2-3, the V gene TRBV19; D perhaps matches TRBD1 (5 bases). The CDR3 covers 15 residues. Germline values: CDR1 LNHDA, CDR2 SQIVND (reference sequence). The V end lost 1 base, the J end lost 4 bases, and 12 bases lay between the germline ends. This chain's CDR3 is CASSIGAGQADTQYF. CDR3 DNA: TGTGCCAGTAGTATAGGTGCAGGGCAGGCAGATACGCAGTATTTT.

The chain links TRBV29-1 to TRBJ2-1; no clear D gene. Per germline, CDR1 SQVTM and CDR2 ANQGSEA. The ends were cut back, 3 bases at V and 8 bases at J, with 11 bases in the middle. This CDR3 is 12 amino acids long. The CDR3 nucleotides read TGCAGCGTTGATGCCCAACGCGATGAGCAGTTCTTC. Its protein is CSVDAQRDEQFF.

The chain recombines TRBV6-6 with TRBJ2-7; 8 nucleotides agree with TRBD1. Losses at the gene ends were 7 bases for V and 6 bases for J; bases not matched to a gene: 11. CDR1 and CDR2 from the germline V gene are MNHNY and SVGAGI (reference sequence). The CDR3 consists of 14 residues. In DNA, the CDR3 is TGTGCCAGCACCCCACTAGCCAGGGGGCTCGAGCAGTACTTC. Translated: CASTPLARGLEQYF.

The V call is TRBV7-3, the J call TRBJ2-3, with D hard to call. CDR1 and CDR2 from the germline V gene are SGHTA and FQGTGA. Trimming removed 1 base from V and 1 base from J, with 6 bases in between. The CDR3 is 14 residues long. Written as DNA, the CDR3 is TGTGCCAGCAGCTTAAACCCCCGCACAGATACGCAGTATTTT. Translating it yields CASSLNPRTDTQYF. The complete variable domain, with remaining parts taken from reference TRBV7-3 and TRBJ2-3, reads GAGVSQTPSNKVTEKGKYVELRCDPISGHTALYWYRQSLGQGPEFLIYFQGTGAADDSGLPNDRFFAVRPEGSVSTLKIQRTERGDSAVYLCASSLNPRTDTQYFGPGTRLTVL.

V is TRBV6-6 and J is TRBJ2-7; D call uncertain. Trimming removed 4 bases from V and 2 bases from J, with 6 bases in between. The germline V gene encodes CDR1 MNHNY and CDR2 SVGAGI (reference sequence). This CDR3 contains 12 residues. The CDR3 region has the DNA TGTGCCAGCAGTTCGAGGACCTACGAGCAGTACTTC. As protein: CASSSRTYEQYF.

This chain uses TRBV10-3 with TRBJ2-5; tentatively, D is TRBD2 (5 bases). The CDR3 has 15 amino acids. Looked up from germline, CDR1 is ENHRY and CDR2 is SYGVKD. V lost 10 bases and J 0 bases, leaving 18 bases between the germline ends. CDR3 bases: TGTGCCACCTCATACGGGGTGGCGGACCAAGAGACCCAGTACTTC. It translates to CATSYGVADQETQYF.

This clone was seen only once. V is TRBV7-9 and J is TRBJ2-7; D might be TRBD1 or TRBD2, each matching 5 bases. This CDR3 is 14 amino acids long. The V gene lost 5 bases and the J gene lost 3 bases, with 14 bases spanning the gap. Germline V CDR1 and CDR2: SEHNR, FQNEAQ (reference sequence). The CDR3 DNA is TGTGCCAGCAGCGTCCGGGACGAATTCTACGAGCAGTACTTC. Translating it yields CASSVRDEFYEQYF. The entire variable domain, with the rest obtained from reference TRBV7-9 and TRBJ2-7, is as follows: DTGVSQNPRHKITKRGQNVTFRCDPISEHNRLYWYRQTLGQGPEFLTYFQNEAQLEKSRLLSDRFSAERPKGSFSTLEIQRTEQGDSAMYLCASSVRDEFYEQYFGPGTRLTVT.

The V gene is TRBV28, the J gene TRBJ1-2; 8 bases are shared with TRBD1. This CDR3 spans 13 amino acids. The V segment lost 5 bases and the J segment 5 bases; nucleotides outside the gene matches: 4. Germline lookup yields CDR1 MDHEN and CDR2 SYDVKM. The CDR3 sequence: CASSGQGRYGYTF. The DNA of the CDR3 is TGTGCCAGCAGTGGACAGGGAAGGTATGGCTACACCTTC.

This chain links TRBV19 with TRBJ1-5; no clear D gene. Germline CDR1 reads LNHDA; CDR2 reads SQIVND (reference sequence). This CDR3 spans 13 amino acids. Trimming removed 5 bases from V and 6 bases from J, with 11 bases in between. DNA for the CDR3: TGTGCCAGTAGTTGGCCCGAGGGTCAGCCCCAGCATTTT. It encodes CASSWPEGQPQHF.

The V call is TRBV6-1, the J call TRBJ1-4; D is unclear. CDR1 is MNHNS and CDR2 is SASEGT in the germline V gene. The CDR3 spans 15 residues. Trimming left V 3 bases short and J 3 bases short, with 11 bases between. CDR3 nucleotide sequence: TGTGCCAGCAGTGACTCGGGGTTGGCTAATGAAAAACTGTTTTTT. Its protein product is CASSDSGLANEKLFF.

This sequence joins TRBV21-1 and TRBJ2-5. TRBV21-1 is labeled a pseudogene. The CDR3 has 9 amino acids. CDR3 sequence (DNA): TGTGCCAGCAGATTCACCCAGTACTTC. It translates to CASRFTQYF.

The DNA of the CDR3 is TGTGCCAGCAGTTCCCGGGATGCAGCTAGCACAGATACGCAGTATTTT. Its protein is CASSSRDAASTDTQYF. The chain uses TRBV28 and TRBJ2-3, with D possibly matching TRBD2 (5 bases). Between the trimmed V and J ends, which lost 4 bases and 0 bases, there was a span of 14 bases. The CDR3 extends over 16 amino acids. Per germline, CDR1 MDHEN and CDR2 SYDVKM.

The chain is built from TRBV7-2 and TRBJ2-2; D is unresolved. V was cut by 5 bases and J by 7 bases, with 11 bases left in between. CDR3 length: 13 residues. The germline CDR1 and CDR2 sequences are SGHTA and FQGNSA. Here the CDR3 DNA reads TGTGCCAGCAGCCAACTCTTCGGCGGGGAGCTGTTTTTT. It encodes CASSQLFGGELFF.

The table lists this clone with a count of one. This rearrangement joins TRBV7-8 to TRBJ2-1; 8 positions agree with TRBD2. V dropped 2 bases and J dropped 7; count of bases not matched to a gene: 7. Per the germline V gene, CDR1 is SGHVS and CDR2 is FQNEAQ. The CDR3 has 15 residues. The DNA for the CDR3 is TGTGCCAGCAGCTTAAGCGGGAGCAAAGTGAATGAGCAGTTCTTC. It translates to CASSLSGSKVNEQFF.

The chain has TRBV5-4 and TRBJ2-3; no firm D call. Germline lookup yields CDR1 SGHNT and CDR2 YYREEE (reference sequence). The CDR3 sequence is 11 residues long. V was cut by 2 bases and J by 6 bases, with 4 bases left in between. DNA for the CDR3: TGTGCCAGCAGCTTAGCGGATACGCAGTATTTT. Its protein is CASSLADTQYF. The full variable domain, in which reference TRBV5-4 and TRBJ2-3 provide the parts outside the CDR3, is ETGVTQSPTHLIKTRGQQVTLRCSSQSGHNTVSWYQQALGQGPQFIFQYYREEENGRGNFPPRFSGLQFPNYSSELNVNALELDDSALYLCASSLADTQYFGPGTRLTVL.

The chain recombines TRBV6-5 with TRBJ1-4; no clear D gene. The CDR3 is 15 residues long. Germline CDR1 and CDR2: MNHEY and SVGAGI. V lost 3 bases to trimming and J lost 0 bases, with 8 bases between them. CDR3 in amino acids: CASSYMAATNEKLFF. DNA for the CDR3: TGTGCCAGCAGTTATATGGCAGCAACTAATGAAAAACTGTTTTTT.

The chain is built from TRBV6-6 and TRBJ2-7; tentatively, D is TRBD2 (6 bases). The V gene lost 5 bases and the J gene lost 0 bases, with 17 bases spanning the gap. Germline CDR1 and CDR2: MNHNY and SVGAGI (reference sequence). This CDR3 comprises 16 residues. The DNA for the CDR3 is TGTGCCAGCAGTCCCATAGCGGAGAGGGGCTCCTACGAGCAGTACTTC. Its protein is CASSPIAERGSYEQYF.